What follows are 7 T cell receptor beta chains derived from one specimen sequenced in a study of high-grade serous ovarian cancer treatment subgroups (dated by TCRdb to the early 2020s). Libraries were prepared through the immunoSEQ multiplex PCR assay. The table comes from immuneACCESS by way of TCRdb, which keeps in-frame sequences with V and J called. Part of the clones is missing from these tables; in studies checked, under half for an unresolved V gene and the rest for unknown reasons. The sample contains about 4,300 clones, roughly 80% of them found a single time. Less than 5.5% of the sample is taken by the ten largest. The tumor samples were collected prior to definitive surgery or chemotherapy. Sequencing was done on a sample of tumor tissue. Receptor source: a human donor with high-grade serous ovarian cancer.

The J gene is TRBJ2-2, the V gene TRBV5-1, with 9 bases fitting TRBD1. Germline CDR1 and CDR2: SGHRS and YFSETQ. V lost 4 bases and J lost 3; bases outside the gene matches: 7. The length of the CDR3 is 16 residues. The CDR3 reads CASSRDRGGYTGELFF. As DNA, the CDR3 is TGCGCCAGCAGCCGCGACAGGGGGGGTTACACCGGGGAGCTGTTTTTT.

V gene TRBV19 combines with J gene TRBJ2-3; D is uncertain. CDR3 length: 14 amino acids. CDR1 is LNHDA and CDR2 is SQIVND in the germline V gene (reference sequence). The germline V and J ends were trimmed by 6 bases and 1 base, with 11 bases remaining between them. CDR3 loop: CASSRADGTDTQYF. CDR3 coding DNA: TGTGCCAGTAGCCGCGCGGACGGCACAGATACGCAGTATTTT.

This clone was seen just once. The sample contains more than one DNA sequence encoding this CDR3. This chain joins TRBV5-1 and TRBJ2-6; the D is unclear. Germline CDR1 SGHRS, CDR2 YFSETQ. The CDR3 covers 15 residues. Trimming removed 4 bases from V and 2 bases from J, with 10 bases in between. CDR3 DNA sequence: TGCGCCAGCAGCCCAATGGGTACTGGGGCCAACGTCCTGACTTTC. Translation gives CASSPMGTGANVLTF.

This clone has a handful of counts. The gene calls are TRBV7-9 and TRBJ2-7, with D perhaps matching TRBD1 (5 bases). This CDR3 comprises 13 residues. V was pared by 5 bases and J by 1 base, with 9 bases between. Per germline, CDR1 SEHNR and CDR2 FQNEAQ (reference sequence). The CDR3 region has the DNA TGTGCCAGCAGCACGACAGTGTCCTACGAGCAGTACTTC. Translation: CASSTTVSYEQYF.

V is TRBV21-1 and J is TRBJ2-7; the table's D call of TRBD2 was not tested on the DNA. TRBV21-1 is listed as a pseudogene. This CDR3 has 15 amino acids. The DNA for the CDR3 is TGTGCCAGCAGCAACCTGCTAGCGGGGCGCTACGAGCAGTACTTC. This translates into CASSNLLAGRYEQYF.

A word on this clone: Sequence at one end of the junction differs from germline and may be a read error. J is TRBJ2-5 and V is TRBV7-7; 8 bases are shared with TRBD1. Germline V lookup: CDR1 SSHAT, CDR2 FNYEAQ (reference sequence). The length of the CDR3 is 14 residues. The CDR3 is CASSPRTGIETQYF. CDR3 DNA: TGTGCTAGCAGCCCTAGGACAGGGATAGAGACCCAGTACTTC.

The V call is TRBV6-6, the J call TRBJ2-7, with no clear D. The V and J ends lost 7 bases and 0 bases respectively, with 10 bases between them. The CDR3 loop spans 13 amino acids. Germline CDR1 MNHNY, CDR2 SVGAGI (reference sequence). CDR3 region: CASKGRSSYEQYF. The DNA of the CDR3 is TGTGCCAGCAAAGGACGGAGCTCCTACGAGCAGTACTTC.